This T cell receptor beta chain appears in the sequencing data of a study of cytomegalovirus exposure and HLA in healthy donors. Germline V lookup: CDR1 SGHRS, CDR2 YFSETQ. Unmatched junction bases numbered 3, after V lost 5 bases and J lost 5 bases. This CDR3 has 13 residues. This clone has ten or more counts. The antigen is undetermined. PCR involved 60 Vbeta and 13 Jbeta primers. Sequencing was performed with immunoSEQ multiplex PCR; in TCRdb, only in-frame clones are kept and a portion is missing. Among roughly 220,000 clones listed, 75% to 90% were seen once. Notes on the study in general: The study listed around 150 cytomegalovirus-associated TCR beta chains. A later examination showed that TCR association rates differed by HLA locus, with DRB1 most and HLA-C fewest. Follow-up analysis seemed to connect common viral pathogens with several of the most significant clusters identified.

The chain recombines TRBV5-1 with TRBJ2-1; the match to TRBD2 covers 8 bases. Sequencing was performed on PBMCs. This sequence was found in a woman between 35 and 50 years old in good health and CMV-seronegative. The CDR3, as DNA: TGCGCCAGCAGGACTAGCGCCGACAATGAGCAGTTCTTC. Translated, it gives CASRTSADNEQFF.